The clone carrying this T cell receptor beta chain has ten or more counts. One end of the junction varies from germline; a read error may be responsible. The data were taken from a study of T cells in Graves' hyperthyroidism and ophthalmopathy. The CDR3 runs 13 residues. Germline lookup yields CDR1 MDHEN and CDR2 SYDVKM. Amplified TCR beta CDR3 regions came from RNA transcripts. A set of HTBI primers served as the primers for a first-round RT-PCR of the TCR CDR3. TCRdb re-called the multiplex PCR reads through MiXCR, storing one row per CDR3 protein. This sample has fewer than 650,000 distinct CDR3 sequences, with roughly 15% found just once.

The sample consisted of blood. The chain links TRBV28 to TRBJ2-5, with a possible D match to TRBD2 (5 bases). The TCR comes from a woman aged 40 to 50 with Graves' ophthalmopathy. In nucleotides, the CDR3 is TGCGCGGCGGGCACCTCCTCCCAAGAGACCCAGTACTTC. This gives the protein CAAGTSSQETQYF.